This is a list of T cell receptor beta chains from one sample in a study of graft-versus-host responses after intestinal transplantation. The repertoire was sequenced with immunoSEQ multiplex PCR; TCRdb's copy has only in-frame clones and lacks some. The sample comprises under 30,000 clones, about 92% of which are singletons, and around 0.54% rests with the top ten. Sequenced material: PBMCs, taken 18 days after transplant. The receptors were sampled from a human patient who received an intestinal transplant, so some T cells may come from the graft donor. The CDR3 runs from the conserved cysteine through the conserved F or W. D genes are given only for firm matches. Rows may omit the clone size; those that give it use once, few, many or a size class.

d_call: -; clone_size: -; v_call: TRBV18; j_call: TRBJ1-3; cdr3_nt: TGTGCCAGCTCGCCGAACCACAGGAGCTCTGGAAACACCATATATTTT; cdr3_aa: CASSPNHRSSGNTIYF
d_call: -; clone_size: -; v_call: TRBV7-8; j_call: TRBJ2-7; cdr3_nt: TGTGCCAGCAGCCTGACCGGGGGCTCCTACGAGCAGTACTTC; cdr3_aa: CASSLTGGSYEQYF
d_call: -; clone_size: -; v_call: TRBV7-9; j_call: TRBJ1-2; cdr3_nt: TGTGCCAGCAGCTTAGTCGTAGGGGACGGCTACACCTTC; cdr3_aa: CASSLVVGDGYTF
d_call: -; clone_size: -; v_call: TRBV5-5; j_call: TRBJ2-7; cdr3_nt: TGTGCCAGCAGCTTGGGTCAGGCTCTCGGCGAGCAGTACTTC; cdr3_aa: CASSLGQALGEQYF
d_call: -; clone_size: -; v_call: TRBV6-1; j_call: TRBJ1-5; cdr3_nt: TGTGCCAGCAGTGAGGGGAGCAGTTCCAATCAGCCCCAGCATTTT; cdr3_aa: CASSEGSSSNQPQHF
d_call: TRBD2; clone_size: -; v_call: TRBV2; j_call: TRBJ2-7; cdr3_nt: TGTGCCAGCAGTGCGACTAGCGTTTCCTACGAGCAGTACTTC; cdr3_aa: CASSATSVSYEQYF
d_call: TRBD1; clone_size: -; v_call: TRBV27; j_call: TRBJ1-5; cdr3_nt: TGTGCCAGCGGCACGGGACAGGCCCAGCATTTT; cdr3_aa: CASGTGQAQHF
d_call: TRBD1; clone_size: -; v_call: TRBV6-1; j_call: TRBJ1-2; cdr3_nt: TGTGCCAGCGGGACAGGCCTCTACACCTTC; cdr3_aa: CASGTGLYTF
d_call: -; clone_size: -; v_call: TRBV4-1; j_call: TRBJ1-2; cdr3_nt: TGCGCCAGCAGCCAAGAGCGGGGGGTCTTCTATGGCTACACCTTC; cdr3_aa: CASSQERGVFYGYTF
d_call: TRBD1; clone_size: -; v_call: TRBV13; j_call: TRBJ1-1; cdr3_nt: TGTGCCAGCGGGGGGACAGGGTTGACTGAAGCTTTCTTT; cdr3_aa: CASGGTGLTEAFF
d_call: TRBD2; clone_size: -; v_call: TRBV5-1; j_call: TRBJ2-5; cdr3_nt: TGCGCCAGCAGCTGGGGGGGGACGGCAGAGACCCAGTACTTC; cdr3_aa: CASSWGGTAETQYF
d_call: -; clone_size: -; v_call: TRBV21-1; j_call: TRBJ2-7; cdr3_nt: TGTGCCAGTTTCACTCCACCTTACGAGCAGTACTTC; cdr3_aa: CASFTPPYEQYF
d_call: TRBD1; clone_size: -; v_call: TRBV2; j_call: TRBJ2-5; cdr3_nt: TGTGCCAGCAGTACCCCTAGACAGGGGGCATGGGAGACCCAGTACTTC; cdr3_aa: CASSTPRQGAWETQYF
d_call: TRBD2; clone_size: -; v_call: TRBV5-1; j_call: TRBJ2-7; cdr3_nt: TGCGCCAGCAGCTCCGCCCGTTTTAGCGGGGGGCCATACGAGCAGTACTTC; cdr3_aa: CASSSARFSGGPYEQYF
d_call: TRBD1; clone_size: -; v_call: TRBV13; j_call: TRBJ1-6; cdr3_nt: TGTGCCAGCAGGTGGACCAGGGGGACGATTCCTTCACCCCTCCACTTT; cdr3_aa: CASRWTRGTIPSPLHF
d_call: -; clone_size: -; v_call: TRBV5-4; j_call: TRBJ2-5; cdr3_nt: TGTGCCAGCAGCCCAAGGGGGGGCGAGACCCAGTACTTC; cdr3_aa: CASSPRGGETQYF
d_call: -; clone_size: -; v_call: TRBV5-6; j_call: TRBJ1-1; cdr3_nt: TGTGCCAGCAGCTTTAGCGACAGATACCACAGGGAGGCTGGGGCTTTCTTT; cdr3_aa: CASSFSDRYHREAGAFF
d_call: -; clone_size: -; v_call: TRBV7-9; j_call: TRBJ1-4; cdr3_nt: TGTGCCAGCAGCACGACAGCAACTAATGAAAAACTGTTTTTT; cdr3_aa: CASSTTATNEKLFF
d_call: -; clone_size: once; v_call: TRBV28; j_call: TRBJ2-2; cdr3_nt: TGTGCCAGCAGTTTTGCAGGGACACGGACCGGGGAGCTGTTTTTT; cdr3_aa: CASSFAGTRTGELFF
d_call: -; clone_size: -; v_call: TRBV4-2; j_call: TRBJ1-5; cdr3_nt: TGTGCCAGCAGCCAAGGGTTTTCAGGGTATGATCAGCCCCAGCATTTT; cdr3_aa: CASSQGFSGYDQPQHF
d_call: -; clone_size: -; v_call: TRBV4-1; j_call: TRBJ2-1; cdr3_nt: TGCGCCAGCAGCCAGGAGAAGAACTCCTACAATGAGCAGTTCTTC; cdr3_aa: CASSQEKNSYNEQFF
d_call: TRBD1; clone_size: -; v_call: TRBV6-5; j_call: TRBJ2-1; cdr3_nt: TGTGCCAGCAGTCCCGGGACAGGGATGTACAATGAGCAGTTCTTC; cdr3_aa: CASSPGTGMYNEQFF
d_call: -; clone_size: -; v_call: TRBV15; j_call: TRBJ2-7; cdr3_nt: TGTGCCACCAGCAGAGATCTGAGTTTCTCCTACGAGCAGTACTTC; cdr3_aa: CATSRDLSFSYEQYF
d_call: TRBD1; clone_size: -; v_call: TRBV7-9; j_call: TRBJ1-5; cdr3_nt: TGTGCCAGCAGCCTAACAGGGGAGTCCCAGCATTTT; cdr3_aa: CASSLTGESQHF
d_call: -; clone_size: -; v_call: TRBV6-5; j_call: TRBJ1-5; cdr3_nt: TGTGCCAGCAGGAACAGGGAAGGTCAGCCCCAGCATTTT; cdr3_aa: CASRNREGQPQHF
d_call: TRBD1; clone_size: -; v_call: TRBV27; j_call: TRBJ2-6; cdr3_nt: TGTGCCAGCAGCCCCCGACAGGGGGTCTCTGGGGCCAACGTCCTGACTTTC; cdr3_aa: CASSPRQGVSGANVLTF
d_call: TRBD1; clone_size: -; v_call: TRBV7-9; j_call: TRBJ2-1; cdr3_nt: TGTGCCAGCAGCCGGACAGGGGAAGGAGACAATGAGCAGTTCTTC; cdr3_aa: CASSRTGEGDNEQFF
d_call: TRBD2; clone_size: -; v_call: TRBV5-6; j_call: TRBJ2-7; cdr3_nt: TGTGCCAGCAGCTGGGAGGGGACTGCCTCCTACGAGCAGTACTTC; cdr3_aa: CASSWEGTASYEQYF
d_call: -; clone_size: -; v_call: TRBV5-1; j_call: TRBJ2-6; cdr3_nt: TGCGCCAGCAGCTTGGAAGCATCTGGGGCCAACGTCCTGACTTTC; cdr3_aa: CASSLEASGANVLTF
d_call: TRBD1; clone_size: once; v_call: TRBV2; j_call: TRBJ2-5; cdr3_nt: TGTGCCAGCAAGGACAGGGCGATCGGAGAGACCCAGTACTTC; cdr3_aa: CASKDRAIGETQYF
d_call: -; clone_size: -; v_call: TRBV4-1; j_call: TRBJ2-7; cdr3_nt: TGCGCCAGCAGCCAAGATGCGATACAGGGCGCCTACGAGCAGTACTTC; cdr3_aa: CASSQDAIQGAYEQYF
d_call: -; clone_size: -; v_call: TRBV7-3; j_call: TRBJ2-2; cdr3_nt: TGTGCCAGCAGCTTAAGGACCGGGGAGCTGTTTTTT; cdr3_aa: CASSLRTGELFF
d_call: -; clone_size: -; v_call: TRBV2; j_call: TRBJ2-2; cdr3_nt: TGTGCCAGCATCGCCGGGACAGGGGAGCTGTTTTTT; cdr3_aa: CASIAGTGELFF
d_call: -; clone_size: -; v_call: TRBV12-5; j_call: TRBJ1-2; cdr3_nt: TGTGCTAGTGCCCTGCGGGGGCGTACGGGAGGCTACACCTTC; cdr3_aa: CASALRGRTGGYTF
d_call: -; clone_size: -; v_call: TRBV7-8; j_call: TRBJ2-7; cdr3_nt: TGTGCCAGCAGCTTAGTCGTACAGGGCAAGAGCTACGAGCAGTACTTC; cdr3_aa: CASSLVVQGKSYEQYF
d_call: -; clone_size: -; v_call: TRBV4-1; j_call: TRBJ1-1; cdr3_nt: TGCGCCAGCAGCAAATTCCAGTGGACGGGGACTGAAGCTTTCTTT; cdr3_aa: CASSKFQWTGTEAFF
d_call: -; clone_size: -; v_call: TRBV19; j_call: TRBJ2-7; cdr3_nt: TGTGCCAGTAGTATAATACAGCGTCGTGTGACCGAGCAGTACTTC; cdr3_aa: CASSIIQRRVTEQYF
d_call: TRBD1; clone_size: -; v_call: TRBV14; j_call: TRBJ2-7; cdr3_nt: TGTGCCAGCAGCCAGGGGACAGGGGGAAACGAGCAGTACTTC; cdr3_aa: CASSQGTGGNEQYF
d_call: -; clone_size: -; v_call: TRBV2; j_call: TRBJ1-1; cdr3_nt: TGTGCCGTCAGGGTGAACACTGAAGCTTTCTTT; cdr3_aa: CAVRVNTEAFF
d_call: TRBD2; clone_size: -; v_call: TRBV5-8; j_call: TRBJ2-5; cdr3_nt: TGTGCCAGCAGCCCCGGACTAGCGGGGGGTGCAGAGACCCAGTACTTC; cdr3_aa: CASSPGLAGGAETQYF
d_call: -; clone_size: -; v_call: TRBV2; j_call: TRBJ2-2; cdr3_nt: TGTGCCAGCATGGGGGCAGGGCCGAACACCGGGGAGCTGTTTTTT; cdr3_aa: CASMGAGPNTGELFF
d_call: -; clone_size: -; v_call: TRBV9; j_call: TRBJ2-3; cdr3_nt: TGTGCCAGCAGCGAGCAGTTAAATCAGGCGCAGTATTTT; cdr3_aa: CASSEQLNQAQYF
d_call: -; clone_size: -; v_call: TRBV6-1; j_call: TRBJ1-4; cdr3_nt: TGTGCCAGCAGTGAAGCCGGGGGCAATGAAAAACTGTTTTTT; cdr3_aa: CASSEAGGNEKLFF
d_call: -; clone_size: -; v_call: TRBV27; j_call: TRBJ2-3; cdr3_nt: TGTGCCAGCAGTCCCCAGACTACCAGCACAGATACGCAGTATTTT; cdr3_aa: CASSPQTTSTDTQYF
d_call: TRBD1; clone_size: -; v_call: TRBV5-4; j_call: TRBJ1-2; cdr3_nt: TGTGCCAGCAGCCTCAACCCAATGACAGGGGCTATTTATGGCTACACCTTC; cdr3_aa: CASSLNPMTGAIYGYTF
d_call: -; clone_size: once; v_call: TRBV5-4; j_call: TRBJ2-3; cdr3_nt: TGTGCCAGCAGCTTCAGGGACCTCACAGATACGCAGTATTTT; cdr3_aa: CASSFRDLTDTQYF
d_call: -; clone_size: -; v_call: TRBV11-3; j_call: TRBJ2-1; cdr3_nt: TGTGCCAGCAGCAGTAATGAGCAGTTCTTC; cdr3_aa: CASSSNEQFF
d_call: -; clone_size: -; v_call: TRBV27; j_call: TRBJ2-1; cdr3_nt: TGTGCCAGCGGGGGGAGACCTGAGCAGTTCTTC; cdr3_aa: CASGGRPEQFF
d_call: TRBD2; clone_size: -; v_call: TRBV2; j_call: TRBJ2-2; cdr3_nt: TGTGCCAGCAGTCTAGCGGGGCGGACCGGGGAGCTGTTTTTT; cdr3_aa: CASSLAGRTGELFF
d_call: TRBD2; clone_size: -; v_call: TRBV27; j_call: TRBJ2-1; cdr3_nt: TGTGCCAGCAGTTCCACTAGCGGGGGGGCCGGCAATGAGCAGTTCTTC; cdr3_aa: CASSSTSGGAGNEQFF
d_call: TRBD1; clone_size: -; v_call: TRBV4-1; j_call: TRBJ1-2; cdr3_nt: TGCGCCAGCAGCCAAGTGGTATCTCAGGGGGAAGGTGTGGGTGGCTACACCTTC; cdr3_aa: CASSQVVSQGEGVGGYTF
d_call: -; clone_size: few; v_call: TRBV5-1; j_call: TRBJ1-6; cdr3_nt: TGCGCCAGCAGCTTGATGGTCGGGGGGAATTCACCCCTCCACTTT; cdr3_aa: CASSLMVGGNSPLHF
d_call: -; clone_size: -; v_call: TRBV6-5; j_call: TRBJ1-2; cdr3_nt: TGTGCCAGCAGTTACCTAGGAGTGCTGGGCTACACCTTC; cdr3_aa: CASSYLGVLGYTF
d_call: TRBD1; clone_size: few; v_call: TRBV5-5; j_call: TRBJ1-2; cdr3_nt: TGTGCCAGCAGCCTGGATGTGAGTAACCGGGACAGGGGCTATGGCTACACCTTC; cdr3_aa: CASSLDVSNRDRGYGYTF
d_call: TRBD1; clone_size: -; v_call: TRBV5-1; j_call: TRBJ1-1; cdr3_nt: TGCGCCAGCAGCACGACAGGGGAGAACACTGAAGCTTTCTTT; cdr3_aa: CASSTTGENTEAFF